This T cell receptor (beta chain) comes out of a study of cytomegalovirus exposure and HLA in healthy donors. Overall study: Out of approximately 170 million T cells, an earlier analysis found roughly 100 million unique TCR beta sequences in total.

Points from the study as a whole: The study listed roughly 160 cytomegalovirus-associated TCR beta chains.

Primers: 60 Vbeta forward and 13 Jbeta reverse. The repertoire was sequenced with immunoSEQ multiplex PCR; TCRdb's copy has only in-frame clones and lacks some. Found here are roughly 100,000 clones, 60% to 85% of them singletons; the top ten hold roughly 4.9%. The CDR3 runs to 16 residues. The V gene end was trimmed by 1 base and the J gene end by 4 bases; junction bases not matched to a gene: 7. Germline V gives CDR1 SGHVS, CDR2 FNYEAQ. Notes on this clone: Its antigen is not identified.

The sequence was collected from a woman under 30 in good health and CMV-seropositive. This chain joins TRBV7-6 and TRBJ1-1, with TRBD1 matching over 9 bases. Source material: PBMCs. The DNA of the CDR3 is TGTGCCAGCAGCTTAGGCGGACAGGGGACGGGCACTGAAGCTTTCTTT. Translating gives CASSLGGQGTGTEAFF.